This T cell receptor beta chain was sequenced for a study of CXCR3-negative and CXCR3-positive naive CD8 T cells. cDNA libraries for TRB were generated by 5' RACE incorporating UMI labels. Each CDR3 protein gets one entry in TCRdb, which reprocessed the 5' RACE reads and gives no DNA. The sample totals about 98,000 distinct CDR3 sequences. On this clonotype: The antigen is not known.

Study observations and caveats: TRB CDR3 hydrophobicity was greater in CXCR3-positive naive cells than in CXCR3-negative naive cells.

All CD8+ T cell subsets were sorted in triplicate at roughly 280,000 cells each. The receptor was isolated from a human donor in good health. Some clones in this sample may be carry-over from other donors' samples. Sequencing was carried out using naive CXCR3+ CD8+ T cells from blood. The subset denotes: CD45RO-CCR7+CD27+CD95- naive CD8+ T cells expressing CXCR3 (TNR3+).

CDR3 in amino acids: CASSDTFDFTDTQYF. The gene calls are TRBV5-1 and TRBJ2-3. The CDR3 runs 15 residues. Germline V gives CDR1 SGHRS, CDR2 YFSETQ.